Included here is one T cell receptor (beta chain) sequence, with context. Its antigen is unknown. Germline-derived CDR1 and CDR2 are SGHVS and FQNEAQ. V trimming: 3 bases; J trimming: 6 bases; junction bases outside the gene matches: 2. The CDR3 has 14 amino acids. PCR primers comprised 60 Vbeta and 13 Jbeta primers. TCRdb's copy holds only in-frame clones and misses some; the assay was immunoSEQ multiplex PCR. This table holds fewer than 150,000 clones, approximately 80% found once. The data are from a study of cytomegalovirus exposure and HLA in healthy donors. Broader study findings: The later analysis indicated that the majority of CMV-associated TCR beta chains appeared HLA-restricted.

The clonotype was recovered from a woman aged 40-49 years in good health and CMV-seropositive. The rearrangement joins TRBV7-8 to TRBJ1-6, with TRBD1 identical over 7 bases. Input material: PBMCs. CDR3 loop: CASSLKGANSPLHF. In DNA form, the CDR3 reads TGTGCCAGCAGCTTGAAGGGGGCTAATTCACCCCTCCACTTT.